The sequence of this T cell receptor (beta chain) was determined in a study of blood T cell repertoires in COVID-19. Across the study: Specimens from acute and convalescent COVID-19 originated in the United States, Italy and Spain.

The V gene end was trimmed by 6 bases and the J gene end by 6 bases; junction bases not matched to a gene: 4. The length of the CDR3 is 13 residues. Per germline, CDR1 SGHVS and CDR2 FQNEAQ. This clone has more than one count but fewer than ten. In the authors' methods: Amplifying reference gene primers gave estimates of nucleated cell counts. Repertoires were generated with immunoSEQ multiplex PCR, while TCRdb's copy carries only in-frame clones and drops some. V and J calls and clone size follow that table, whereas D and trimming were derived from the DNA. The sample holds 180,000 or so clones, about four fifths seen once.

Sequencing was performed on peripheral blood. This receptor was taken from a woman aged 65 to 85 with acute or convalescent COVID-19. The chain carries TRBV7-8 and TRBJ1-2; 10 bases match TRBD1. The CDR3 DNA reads TGTGCCAGCAGTTTGGACAGGGGGAATGGCTACACCTTC. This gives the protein CASSLDRGNGYTF.